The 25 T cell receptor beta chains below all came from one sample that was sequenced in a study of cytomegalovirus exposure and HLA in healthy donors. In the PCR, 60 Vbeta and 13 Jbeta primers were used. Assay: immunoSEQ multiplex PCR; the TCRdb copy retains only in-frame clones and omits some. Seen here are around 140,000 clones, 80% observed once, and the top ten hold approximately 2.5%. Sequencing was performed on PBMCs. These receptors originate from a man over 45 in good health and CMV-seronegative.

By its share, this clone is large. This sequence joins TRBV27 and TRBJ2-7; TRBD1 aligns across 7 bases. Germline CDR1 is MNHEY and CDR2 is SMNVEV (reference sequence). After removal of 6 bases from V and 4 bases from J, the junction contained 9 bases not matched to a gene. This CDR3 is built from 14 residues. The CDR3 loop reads CASRPTGVGYEQYF. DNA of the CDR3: TGTGCCAGCAGACCCACAGGGGTTGGGTACGAGCAGTACTTC.

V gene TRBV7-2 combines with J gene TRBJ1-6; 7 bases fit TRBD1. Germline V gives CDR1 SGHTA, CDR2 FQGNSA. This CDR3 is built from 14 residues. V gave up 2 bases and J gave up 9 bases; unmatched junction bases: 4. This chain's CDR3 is CASSLQDRVSPLHF. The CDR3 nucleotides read TGTGCCAGCAGCTTACAAGACAGGGTTTCACCCCTCCACTTT. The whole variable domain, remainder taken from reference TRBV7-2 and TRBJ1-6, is GAGVSQSPSNKVTEKGKDVELRCDPISGHTALYWYRQSLGQGLEFLIYFQGNSAPDKSGLPSDRFSAERTGGSVSTLTIQRTQQEDSAVYLCASSLQDRVSPLHFGNGTRLTVT.

The CDR3 protein is CAWRPTGSWAPRNTGELFF. CDR3 coding DNA: TGTGCCTGGAGACCTACAGGGTCCTGGGCGCCCCGGAACACCGGGGAGCTGTTTTTT. The J gene is TRBJ2-2, the V gene TRBV30, with D perhaps matching TRBD1 (6 bases). The CDR3 runs 19 residues. Germline loops: CDR1 GTSNPN, CDR2 SVGIG (reference sequence). Trimming removed 3 bases at V and 1 base at J, with 24 bases between.

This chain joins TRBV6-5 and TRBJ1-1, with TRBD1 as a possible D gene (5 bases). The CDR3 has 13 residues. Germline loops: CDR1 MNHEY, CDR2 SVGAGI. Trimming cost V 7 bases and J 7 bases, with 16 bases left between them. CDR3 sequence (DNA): TGTGCCAGCATCTCGGGGGGGATCGGTGAAGCTTTCTTT. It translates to CASISGGIGEAFF.

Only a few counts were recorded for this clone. Here the CDR3 DNA reads TGTGCCAGCAGCCTCTCGAGCGGGGCGATCTACGAGCAGTACTTC. Residues: CASSLSSGAIYEQYF. This chain uses TRBV7-3 with TRBJ2-7; 7 bases agree with TRBD2. Looked up from germline, CDR1 is SGHTA and CDR2 is FQGTGA. The CDR3 is 15 residues long. Trimming cost V 5 bases and J 3 bases; bases outside gene matches: 10.

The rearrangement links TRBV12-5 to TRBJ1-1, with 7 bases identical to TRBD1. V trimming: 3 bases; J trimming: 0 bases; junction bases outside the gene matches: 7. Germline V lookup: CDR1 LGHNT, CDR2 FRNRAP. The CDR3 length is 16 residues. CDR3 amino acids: CASGFLQGILNTEAFF. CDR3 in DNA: TGTGCTAGTGGTTTTTTACAGGGGATATTGAACACTGAAGCTTTCTTT.

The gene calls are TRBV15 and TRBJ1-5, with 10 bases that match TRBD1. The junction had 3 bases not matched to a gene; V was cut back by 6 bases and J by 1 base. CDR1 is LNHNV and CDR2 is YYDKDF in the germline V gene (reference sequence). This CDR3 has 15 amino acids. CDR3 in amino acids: CATRRQGASNQPQHF. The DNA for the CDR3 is TGTGCCACCAGACGACAGGGGGCAAGCAATCAGCCCCAGCATTTT.

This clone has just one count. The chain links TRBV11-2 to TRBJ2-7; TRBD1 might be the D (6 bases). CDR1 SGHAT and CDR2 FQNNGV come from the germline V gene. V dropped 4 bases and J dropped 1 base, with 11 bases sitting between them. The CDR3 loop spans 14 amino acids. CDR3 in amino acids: CASSSNRVSYEQYF. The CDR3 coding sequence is TGTGCCAGCAGCTCCAACAGGGTTTCCTACGAGCAGTACTTC.

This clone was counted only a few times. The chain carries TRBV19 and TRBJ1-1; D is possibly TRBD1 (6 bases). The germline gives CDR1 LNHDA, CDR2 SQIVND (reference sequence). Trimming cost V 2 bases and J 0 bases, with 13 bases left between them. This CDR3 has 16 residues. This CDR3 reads CASSITSGHLNTEAFF. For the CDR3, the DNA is TGTGCCAGTAGTATAACCTCGGGACACTTGAACACTGAAGCTTTCTTT.

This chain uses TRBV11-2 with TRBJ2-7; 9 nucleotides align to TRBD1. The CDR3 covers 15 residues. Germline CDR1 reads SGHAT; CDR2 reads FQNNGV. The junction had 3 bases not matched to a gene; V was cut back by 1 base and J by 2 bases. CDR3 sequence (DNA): TGTGCCAGCAGCTTAGTCGGGACAGGGCCCTACGAGCAGTACTTC. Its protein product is CASSLVGTGPYEQYF. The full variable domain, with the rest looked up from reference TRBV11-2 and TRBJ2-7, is EAGVAQSPRYKIIEKRQSVAFWCNPISGHATLYWYQQILGQGPKLLIQFQNNGVVDDSQLPKDRFSAERLKGVDSTLKIQPAKLEDSAVYLCASSLVGTGPYEQYFGPGTRLTVT.

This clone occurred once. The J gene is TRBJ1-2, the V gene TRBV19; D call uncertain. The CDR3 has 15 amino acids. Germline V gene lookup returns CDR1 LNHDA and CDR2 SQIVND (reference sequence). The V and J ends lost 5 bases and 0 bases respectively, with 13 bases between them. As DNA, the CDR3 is TGTGCCAGTAGTCCCAACAGCCAGACTAACTATGGCTACACCTTC. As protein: CASSPNSQTNYGYTF.

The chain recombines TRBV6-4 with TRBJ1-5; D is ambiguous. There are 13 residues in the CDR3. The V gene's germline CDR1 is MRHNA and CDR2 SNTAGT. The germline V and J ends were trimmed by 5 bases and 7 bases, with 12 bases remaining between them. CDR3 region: CASSKESGQPQHF. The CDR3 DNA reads TGTGCCAGCAGTAAAGAGTCGGGGCAGCCCCAGCATTTT.

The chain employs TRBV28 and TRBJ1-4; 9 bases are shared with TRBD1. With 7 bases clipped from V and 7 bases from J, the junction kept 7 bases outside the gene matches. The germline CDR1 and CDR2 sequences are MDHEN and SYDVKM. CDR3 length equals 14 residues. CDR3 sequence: CASKNSGQGEKLFF. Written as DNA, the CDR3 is TGTGCCAGCAAAAACTCGGGACAGGGTGAAAAACTGTTTTTT.

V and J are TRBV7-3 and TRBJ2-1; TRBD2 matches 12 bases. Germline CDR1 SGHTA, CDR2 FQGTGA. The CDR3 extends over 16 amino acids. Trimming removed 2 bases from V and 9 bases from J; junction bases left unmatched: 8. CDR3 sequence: CASSLGSTSGRLEQFF. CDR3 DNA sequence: TGTGCCAGCAGCTTAGGGTCGACTAGCGGGAGACTTGAGCAGTTCTTC.

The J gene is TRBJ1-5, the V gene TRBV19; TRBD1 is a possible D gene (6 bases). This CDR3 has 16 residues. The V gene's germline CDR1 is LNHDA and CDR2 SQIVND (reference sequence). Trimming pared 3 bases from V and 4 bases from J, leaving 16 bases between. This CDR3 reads CASSMRGARGNQPQHF. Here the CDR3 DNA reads TGTGCCAGTAGTATGCGGGGGGCAAGAGGGAATCAGCCCCAGCATTTT.

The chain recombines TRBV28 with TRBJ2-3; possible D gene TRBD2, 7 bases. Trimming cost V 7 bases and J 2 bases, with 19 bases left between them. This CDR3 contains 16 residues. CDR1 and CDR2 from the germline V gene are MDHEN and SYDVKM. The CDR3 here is CASTARGGPNTDTQYF. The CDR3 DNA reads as TGTGCCAGCACAGCAAGGGGGGGGCCTAACACAGATACGCAGTATTTT.

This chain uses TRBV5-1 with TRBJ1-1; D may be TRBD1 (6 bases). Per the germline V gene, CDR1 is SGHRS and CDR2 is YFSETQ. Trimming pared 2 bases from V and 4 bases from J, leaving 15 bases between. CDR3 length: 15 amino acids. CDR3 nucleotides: TGCGCCAGCAGCTTACCCGGACAGAAAGGCACTGAAGCTTTCTTT. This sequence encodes CASSLPGQKGTEAFF. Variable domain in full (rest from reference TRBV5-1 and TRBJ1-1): KAGVTQTPRYLIKTRGQQVTLSCSPISGHRSVSWYQQTPGQGLQFLFEYFSETQRNKGNFPGRFSGRQFSNSRSEMNVSTLELGDSALYLCASSLPGQKGTEAFFGQGTRLTVV.

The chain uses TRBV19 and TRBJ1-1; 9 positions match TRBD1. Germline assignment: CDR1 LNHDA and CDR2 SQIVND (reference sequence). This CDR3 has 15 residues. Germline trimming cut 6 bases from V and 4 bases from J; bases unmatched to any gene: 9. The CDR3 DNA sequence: TGTGCCAGTAGCCCCGGGACAGGGATGGGCACTGAAGCTTTCTTT. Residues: CASSPGTGMGTEAFF. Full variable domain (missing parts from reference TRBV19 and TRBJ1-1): DGGITQSPKYLFRKEGQNVTLSCEQNLNHDAMYWYRQDPGQGLRLIYYSQIVNDFQKGDIAEGYSVSREKKESFPLTVTSAQKNPTAFYLCASSPGTGMGTEAFFGQGTRLTVV.

The CDR3 sequence: CASSEERGGGTDTQYF. CDR3 coding DNA: TGCGCCAGCAGCGAAGAAAGGGGCGGAGGCACAGATACGCAGTATTTT. The rearrangement joins TRBV5-1 to TRBJ2-3; maybe TRBD1 (5 bases). CDR3 length: 16 amino acids. Germline V gene lookup returns CDR1 SGHRS and CDR2 YFSETQ. V lost 4 bases and J lost 1, with 16 bases in between.

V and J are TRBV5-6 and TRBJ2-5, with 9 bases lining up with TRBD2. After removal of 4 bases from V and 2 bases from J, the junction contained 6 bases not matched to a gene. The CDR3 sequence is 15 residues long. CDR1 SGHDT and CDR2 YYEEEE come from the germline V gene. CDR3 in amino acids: CASSQRLAVQETQYF. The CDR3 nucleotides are TGTGCCAGCAGCCAGCGACTAGCGGTACAAGAGACCCAGTACTTC.

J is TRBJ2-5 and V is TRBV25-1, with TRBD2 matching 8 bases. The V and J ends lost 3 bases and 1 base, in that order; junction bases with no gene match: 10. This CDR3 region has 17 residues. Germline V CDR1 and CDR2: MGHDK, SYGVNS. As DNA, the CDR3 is TGTGCCAGCAGTGAGGCCAGCGGGGGTATCCGCCAAGAGACCCAGTACTTC. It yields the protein CASSEASGGIRQETQYF.

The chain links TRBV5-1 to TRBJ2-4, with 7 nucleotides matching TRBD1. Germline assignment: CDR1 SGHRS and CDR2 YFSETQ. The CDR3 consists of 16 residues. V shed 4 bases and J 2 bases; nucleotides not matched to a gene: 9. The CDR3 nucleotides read TGCGCCAGCAGCGAAGGGACAGCCGGGTCCAAAAACATTCAGTACTTC. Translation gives CASSEGTAGSKNIQYF.

CDR3 nucleotide sequence: TGTGCCAGCAGTTTGGGGACAGGGGCGTCCGGGCGGCAGTTCTTC. It encodes CASSLGTGASGRQFF. This sequence joins TRBV27 and TRBJ2-1, with TRBD1 matching over 10 bases. This CDR3 is built from 15 residues. Germline values: CDR1 MNHEY, CDR2 SMNVEV (reference sequence). V dropped 3 bases and J dropped 12; count of bases not matched to a gene: 11.

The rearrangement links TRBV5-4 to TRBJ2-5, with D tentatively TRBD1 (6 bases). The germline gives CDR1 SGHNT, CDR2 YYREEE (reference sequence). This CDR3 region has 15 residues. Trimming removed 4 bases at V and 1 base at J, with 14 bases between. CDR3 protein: CASSGRTEIQETQYF. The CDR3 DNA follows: TGTGCCAGCAGCGGTAGGACAGAGATCCAAGAGACCCAGTACTTC.

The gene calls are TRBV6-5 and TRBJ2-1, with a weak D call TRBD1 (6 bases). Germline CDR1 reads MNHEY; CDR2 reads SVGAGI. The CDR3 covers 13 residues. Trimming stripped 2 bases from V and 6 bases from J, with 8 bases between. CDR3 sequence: CASSYGTLNEQFF. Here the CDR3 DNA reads TGTGCCAGCAGTTACGGGACACTCAATGAGCAGTTCTTC.